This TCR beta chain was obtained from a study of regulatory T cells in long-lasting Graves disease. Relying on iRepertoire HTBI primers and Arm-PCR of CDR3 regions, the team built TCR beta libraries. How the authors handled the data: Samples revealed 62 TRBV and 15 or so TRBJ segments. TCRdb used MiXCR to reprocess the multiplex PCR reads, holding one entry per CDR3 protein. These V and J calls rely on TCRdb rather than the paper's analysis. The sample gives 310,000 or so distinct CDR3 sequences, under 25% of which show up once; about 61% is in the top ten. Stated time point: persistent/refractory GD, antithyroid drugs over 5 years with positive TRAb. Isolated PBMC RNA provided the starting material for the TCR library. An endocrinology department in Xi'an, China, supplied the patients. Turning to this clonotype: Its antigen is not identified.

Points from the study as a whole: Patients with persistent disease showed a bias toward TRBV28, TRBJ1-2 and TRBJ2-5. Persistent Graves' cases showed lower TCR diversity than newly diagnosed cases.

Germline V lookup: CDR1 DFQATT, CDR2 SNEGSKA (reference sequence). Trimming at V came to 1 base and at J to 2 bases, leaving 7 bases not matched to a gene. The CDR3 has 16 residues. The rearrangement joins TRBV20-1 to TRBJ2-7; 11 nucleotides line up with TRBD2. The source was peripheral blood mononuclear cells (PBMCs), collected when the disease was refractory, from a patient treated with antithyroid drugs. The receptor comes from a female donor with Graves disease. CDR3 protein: CSARGLAGGFTYEQYF. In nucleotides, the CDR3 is TGCAGTGCTAGAGGGCTAGCGGGGGGTTTTACCTACGAGCAGTACTTC.